One sample yielded the 8 T cell receptor beta chains listed below, sequenced in a study of T-cell reconstitution after alpha-beta-depleted transplantation in children. A TCRbeta library incorporating unique molecular identifiers was prepared. Each CDR3 protein is one row after TCRdb ran MiXCR on the PCR reads. The table includes around 300,000 distinct CDR3 sequences, 20% to 30% detected once. This specimen consisted of PBMCs, mostly from graft donor cells, obtained 180 days after TCRalphabeta/CD19-depleted stem cell transplant. The receptors originated from a male patient aged 10-17 years who had a stem cell transplant for acute lymphoblastic leukemia, so the T cells may come from the graft donor.

This clonotype was detected only a few times. The genes are TRBV6-5 and TRBJ2-5; 8 bases fit TRBD2. The length of the CDR3 is 15 residues. Per the germline V gene, CDR1 is MNHEY and CDR2 is SVGAGI. V gave up 0 bases and J gave up 1 base; unmatched junction bases: 1. CDR3 sequence (DNA): TGTGCCAGCAGTTACTCCGGGAGGGCCCAAGAGACCCAGTACTTC. This gives the protein CASSYSGRAQETQYF.

This clonotype was found a few times. CDR3: CATSRQTGVYNSPLHF. In DNA, the CDR3 is TGTGCCACCAGCAGACAGACAGGCGTCTATAATTCACCCCTCCACTTT. J is TRBJ1-6 and V is TRBV15, with D possibly matching TRBD1 (6 bases). The CDR3 contains 16 residues. CDR1 is LNHNV and CDR2 is YYDKDF in the germline V gene (reference sequence). Trimming removed 2 bases from V and 3 bases from J, with 11 bases in between.

The chain's CDR3 is CASSGRGSGVYNEQFF. CDR3 bases: TGTGCCAGCAGCGGAAGGGGGTCCGGAGTCTACAATGAGCAGTTCTTC. The V gene is TRBV5-8, the J gene TRBJ2-1; D is perhaps TRBD1 (6 bases). Trimming removed 4 bases from V and 3 bases from J, with 17 bases in between. The CDR3 totals 16 residues. Germline V gene sequence: CDR1 SGHTS, CDR2 YDEGEE. Looking up the rest from reference TRBV5-8 and TRBJ2-1 gives the full variable domain: EAGVTQSPTHLIKTRGQQATLRCSPISGHTSVYWYQQALGLGLQFLLWYDEGEERNRGNFPPRFSGRQFPNYSSELNVNALELEDSALYLCASSGRGSGVYNEQFFGPGTRLTVL.

This clonotype has just a few counts. The J gene is TRBJ1-5, the V gene TRBV12-3 or TRBV12-4, with TRBD1 as a possible D gene (5 bases). V gave up 7 bases and J gave up 3 bases, with 13 bases separating them. The length of the CDR3 is 14 residues. CDR3 protein: CASTWGTTNQPQHF. The CDR3 bases are TGTGCCAGCACCTGGGGGACGACCAATCAGCCCCAGCATTTT.

This clonotype has only a few counts. This chain connects TRBV7-8 to TRBJ2-1; TRBD2 matches at 13 bases. This CDR3 contains 16 residues. Germline CDR1 and CDR2: SGHVS and FQNEAQ. V shed 0 bases, J shed 6 bases, and the junction held 2 bases outside the gene matches. CDR3 nucleotides: TGTGCCAGCAGCTTAGCGAGGACTAGCGGGAGCAATGAGCAGTTCTTC. This translates into CASSLARTSGSNEQFF. The full variable domain, with the rest looked up from reference TRBV7-8 and TRBJ2-1, is GAGVSQSPRYKVAKRGQDVALRCDPISGHVSLFWYQQALGQGPEFLTYFQNEAQLDKSGLPSDRFFAERPEGSVSTLKIQRTQQEDSAVYLCASSLARTSGSNEQFFGPGTRLTVL.

This clonotype was seen a few times. The V gene is TRBV4-2, the J gene TRBJ2-2; tentative D call: TRBD2 (5 bases). V lost 1 base and J lost 5, with 20 bases in between. This CDR3 has 18 amino acids. The germline gives CDR1 LGHNA, CDR2 YNFKEQ. Written as DNA, the CDR3 is TGTGCCAGCAGCCAAGGGAACCTGGGAGTAGACCCAACCGGGGAGCTGTTTTTT. This translates into CASSQGNLGVDPTGELFF.

This clonotype has more than one count but fewer than ten. The chain joins TRBV20-1 to TRBJ2-7, with a possible D match to TRBD1 (6 bases). There are 15 residues in the CDR3. Trimming removed 3 bases from V and 2 bases from J, with 17 bases in between. CDR1 is DFQATT and CDR2 is SNEGSKA in the germline V gene (reference sequence). The CDR3 DNA reads as TGCAGTGCTAGGGGGCTGGACAGCAACACCTACGAGCAGTACTTC. Protein sequence: CSARGLDSNTYEQYF.

The chain recombines TRBV2 with TRBJ2-7; D is undetermined. The V end was cut by 4 bases, the J end by 7 bases, with 5 bases between. The CDR3 has 10 amino acids. In germline, CDR1 is SNHLY, CDR2 FYNNEI. In nucleotides, the CDR3 is TGTGCCAGCAGTGGGCAGGAGCAGTACTTC. It encodes CASSGQEQYF.